These 16 T cell receptor beta chains share one sample of origin, sequenced in a study of T cells after yellow fever vaccination. Each CDR3 protein is one row after TCRdb ran MiXCR on the 5' RACE reads. Seen here are about 550,000 distinct CDR3 sequences, under 25% observed once, and the top ten hold roughly an eighth. Source: PBMCs, taken 15 days after the yellow fever booster vaccination. The receptors originated from a man aged 25 to 40 who received the YFV17D yellow fever vaccine.

This clonotype was detected a few times. V gene TRBV9 combines with J gene TRBJ2-7; D possibly matches TRBD1 or TRBD2 (6 bases each). V lost 0 bases, J lost 3 bases, and 13 bases lay in between. The CDR3 sequence is 15 residues long. Germline values: CDR1 SGDLS, CDR2 YYNGEE. The DNA of the CDR3 is TGTGCCAGCAGCGTAGGAGGGGGTAGCGGCTACGAGCAGTACTTC. Translating it yields CASSVGGGSGYEQYF.

The J gene is TRBJ2-7, the V gene TRBV19, with 9 positions matching TRBD1. Germline lookup yields CDR1 LNHDA and CDR2 SQIVND (reference sequence). The CDR3 runs to 15 residues. V gave up 5 bases and J gave up 2 bases; unmatched junction bases: 7. The CDR3 reads CASSWTGQGAYEQYF. The CDR3 DNA reads as TGTGCCAGTAGTTGGACGGGACAGGGAGCCTACGAGCAGTACTTC.

The rearrangement uses TRBV20-1 and TRBJ2-7; 8 bases are a match to TRBD2. The CDR3 runs 13 residues. The V gene's germline CDR1 is DFQATT and CDR2 SNEGSKA (reference sequence). CDR3 sequence reads: CTVPRGASYEQYF. DNA for the CDR3: TGCACCGTCCCGCGGGGGGCCTCCTACGAGCAGTACTTC.

This clonotype was seen a few times. The chain carries TRBV30 and TRBJ1-1; D may be TRBD1 (6 bases). V was clipped by 6 bases and J by 0 bases, with 11 bases between them. This CDR3 is 13 amino acids long. The germline V gene encodes CDR1 GTSNPN and CDR2 SVGIG (reference sequence). The CDR3 DNA follows: TGTGCCTGTAATGGACAGTTGAACACTGAAGCTTTCTTT. Protein sequence: CACNGQLNTEAFF.

There are a few counts of this clonotype. This chain joins TRBV29-1 and TRBJ2-5, with D possibly TRBD1 on 6 matching bases. Germline loops: CDR1 SQVTM, CDR2 ANQGSEA. This CDR3 has 12 residues. With 5 bases removed from V and 4 bases from J, the gap between germline ends came to 11 bases. The CDR3 DNA follows: TGCAGCGTTCTAACAGGGACAGAGACCCAGTACTTC. Protein sequence: CSVLTGTETQYF.

The chain has TRBV20-1 and TRBJ1-1; 11 bases fit TRBD1. Germline CDR1 and CDR2: DFQATT and SNEGSKA (reference sequence). V was pared by 1 base and J by 4 bases, with 5 bases of the junction left unmatched. This CDR3 spans 15 amino acids. CDR3 sequence: CSARGPGTGGTEAFF. The CDR3 DNA follows: TGCAGTGCTAGAGGTCCCGGGACAGGGGGCACTGAAGCTTTCTTT.

The rearrangement links TRBV5-1 to TRBJ2-1; TRBD2 matches 7 bases. The CDR3 is made up of 14 amino acids. Germline CDR1 SGHRS, CDR2 YFSETQ. The V and J ends lost 2 bases and 9 bases, in that order; junction bases with no gene match: 8. In nucleotides, the CDR3 is TGCGCCAGCAGCTTCGCTAGCGGCAGGAGTGAGCAGTTCTTC. It codes for CASSFASGRSEQFF.

The J gene is TRBJ2-1, the V gene TRBV4-2, with 8 bases identical to TRBD2. The CDR3 consists of 14 residues. V lost 1 base to trimming and J lost 9 bases; unmatched junction nucleotides: 5. The germline V gene has CDR1 LGHNA and CDR2 YNFKEQ. CDR3 loop: CASSQGGLVVEQFF. The CDR3 region has the DNA TGTGCCAGCAGCCAAGGGGGACTAGTGGTTGAGCAGTTCTTC.

The V call is TRBV5-8, the J call TRBJ2-3, with D tentatively TRBD1 (6 bases). Germline CDR1 SGHTS, CDR2 YDEGEE. The CDR3 extends over 14 amino acids. V was trimmed by 6 bases and J by 2 bases, leaving 13 bases between them. CDR3 in DNA: TGTGCCAGCAAAGAGAGACAGGCCACAGATACGCAGTATTTT. Its protein is CASKERQATDTQYF.

This clonotype has only a few counts. The chain links TRBV29-1 to TRBJ2-1; tentatively, D is TRBD1 (6 bases). V shed 7 bases and J shed 6 bases, with 10 bases lying between them. This CDR3 has 11 residues. The germline gives CDR1 SQVTM, CDR2 ANQGSEA. This CDR3 reads CSGQDFNEQFF. CDR3 in DNA: TGCAGCGGACAGGATTTCAATGAGCAGTTCTTC.

This clonotype was found a few times. The V call is TRBV10-3, the J call TRBJ2-1; D might be TRBD2 (6 bases). This CDR3 is 12 amino acids long. Germline assignment: CDR1 ENHRY and CDR2 SYGVKD. The V gene lost 10 bases and the J gene lost 7 bases, with 14 bases spanning the gap. DNA of the CDR3: TGTGCCACCCGGTACGGGGGAAATGAGCAGTTCTTC. It specifies CATRYGGNEQFF.

In its sample, this clonotype was seen once. The chain carries TRBV6-2 or TRBV6-3 and TRBJ2-1; possible D gene TRBD2, 6 bases. The CDR3 contains 13 residues. Germline loops: CDR1 MNHEY, CDR2 SVGEGT. Deletions cut 2 bases from V and 9 bases from J, with 11 bases between. The CDR3 DNA is TGTGCCAGCAGTTACGGGAGGCACGGTGAGCAGTTCTTC. Encoded protein: CASSYGRHGEQFF.

This clonotype was observed at least ten times. The V gene is TRBV20-1, the J gene TRBJ2-4; TRBD2 might be the D (6 bases). The V gene's germline CDR1 is DFQATT and CDR2 SNEGSKA (reference sequence). This CDR3 has 12 amino acids. Trimming pared 6 bases from V and 4 bases from J, leaving 10 bases between. CDR3 DNA sequence: TGCAGTGCGCATAGCGGAAAAAACATTCAGTACTTC. As protein: CSAHSGKNIQYF.

This clonotype was recorded a few times. The V gene is TRBV7-8, the J gene TRBJ2-3; 7 positions match TRBD2. The germline V gene encodes CDR1 SGHVS and CDR2 FQNEAQ. V gave up 6 bases and J gave up 0 bases; unmatched junction bases: 9. The CDR3 sequence is 16 residues long. CDR3 protein: CASRTPSGISTDTQYF. CDR3 sequence (DNA): TGTGCCAGCAGAACCCCCAGCGGGATTAGCACAGATACGCAGTATTTT. Variable domain in full (rest from reference TRBV7-8 and TRBJ2-3): GAGVSQSPRYKVAKRGQDVALRCDPISGHVSLFWYQQALGQGPEFLTYFQNEAQLDKSGLPSDRFFAERPEGSVSTLKIQRTQQEDSAVYLCASRTPSGISTDTQYFGPGTRLTVL.

This clonotype was found a few times. The chain links TRBV18 to TRBJ1-6, with TRBD1 matching 7 bases. V dropped 3 bases and J dropped 6; count of bases not matched to a gene: 2. The germline V gene has CDR1 KGHSH and CDR2 LQKENI. CDR3 length: 14 amino acids. The CDR3 nucleotides read TGTGCCAGCTCACCGGACAGGAGTAATTCACCCCTCCACTTT. Residues: CASSPDRSNSPLHF. Drawing the rest from reference TRBV18 and TRBJ1-6, the complete variable domain is NAGVMQNPRHLVRRRGQEARLRCSPMKGHSHVYWYRQLPEEGLKFMVYLQKENIIDESGMPKERFSAEFPKEGPSILRIQQVVRGDSAAYFCASSPDRSNSPLHFGNGTRLTVT.

Worth noting for this clonotype: With a much larger clone just one base away, this may be a read error. The genes are TRBV7-8 and TRBJ2-2; 8 bases are a match to TRBD1. Germline V gene sequence: CDR1 SGHVS, CDR2 FQNEAQ. The ends lost 3 bases at V and 0 bases at J; junction bases unmatched: 0. The CDR3 has 15 amino acids. CDR3: CASSFRGPNTGELFF. In DNA, the CDR3 is TGTGCCAGCAGCTTCAGGGGGCCGAACACCGGGGAGCTGTTTTTT.